This T cell receptor beta chain was identified during a study of cytomegalovirus exposure and HLA in healthy donors. The study's findings and limits: Accurate prediction of most subjects' HLA-A and HLA-B alleles from TCR beta sequences was reported. Most observed TCR sequences were rare, whereas some public TCRs were detected in many donors.

Concerning this clone itself: Its specificity is unknown.

Primers for the PCR totalled 60 Vbeta and 13 Jbeta. Profiling relied on immunoSEQ multiplex PCR, and the TCRdb table lists in-frame clones only, not all of them. Among around 140,000 clones listed, approximately 80% were seen once. The TCR originated in a man between 35 and 55 years old in good health and CMV-seropositive. Sequences were obtained from PBMCs.

Here the CDR3 reads CASSRALTGGLGYTF. CDR3 bases: TGCGCCAGCAGCCGCGCACTAACAGGGGGCCTTGGCTACACCTTC. The chain is built from TRBV4-3 and TRBJ1-2, with 9 bases fitting TRBD1. Germline loops: CDR1 LGHNA, CDR2 YSLEER. There are 15 residues in the CDR3. J gave up 7 bases and V 4 bases, and 10 bases lay outside the gene matches.